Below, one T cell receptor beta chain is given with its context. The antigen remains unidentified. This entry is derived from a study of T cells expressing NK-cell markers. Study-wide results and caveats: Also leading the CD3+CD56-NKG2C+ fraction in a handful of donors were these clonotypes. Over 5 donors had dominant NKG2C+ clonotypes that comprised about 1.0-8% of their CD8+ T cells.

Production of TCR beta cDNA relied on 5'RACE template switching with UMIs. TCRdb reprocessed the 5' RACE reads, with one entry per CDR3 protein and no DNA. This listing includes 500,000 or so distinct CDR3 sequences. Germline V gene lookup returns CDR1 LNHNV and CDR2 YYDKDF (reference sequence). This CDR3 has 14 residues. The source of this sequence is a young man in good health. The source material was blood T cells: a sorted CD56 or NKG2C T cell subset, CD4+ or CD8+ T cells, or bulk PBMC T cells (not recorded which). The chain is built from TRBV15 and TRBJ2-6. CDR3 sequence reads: CATSLRVGANVLTF.